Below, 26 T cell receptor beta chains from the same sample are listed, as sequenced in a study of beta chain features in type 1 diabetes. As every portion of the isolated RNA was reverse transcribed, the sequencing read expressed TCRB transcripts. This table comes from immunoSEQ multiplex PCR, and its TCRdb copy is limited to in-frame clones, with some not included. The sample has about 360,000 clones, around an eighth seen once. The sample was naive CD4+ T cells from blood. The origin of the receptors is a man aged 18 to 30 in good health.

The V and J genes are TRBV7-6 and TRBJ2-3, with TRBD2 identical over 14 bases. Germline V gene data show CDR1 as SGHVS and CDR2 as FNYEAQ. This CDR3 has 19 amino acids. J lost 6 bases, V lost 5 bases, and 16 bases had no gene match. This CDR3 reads CASSPLSRLAGGVRDTQYF. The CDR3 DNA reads TGTGCCAGCAGCCCACTCTCCCGACTAGCGGGGGGGGTCCGGGATACGCAGTATTTT.

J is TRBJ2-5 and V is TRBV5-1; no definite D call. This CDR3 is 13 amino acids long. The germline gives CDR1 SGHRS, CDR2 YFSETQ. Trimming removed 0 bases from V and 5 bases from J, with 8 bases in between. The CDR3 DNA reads TGCGCCAGCAGCTTGGGAGGCTCGGAGACCCAGTACTTC. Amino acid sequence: CASSLGGSETQYF.

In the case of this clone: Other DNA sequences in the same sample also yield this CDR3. CDR3 nucleotides: TGTGCCAGCAGCTTAAACACCGGGGAGCTGTTTTTT. Protein: CASSLNTGELFF. V gene TRBV9 combines with J gene TRBJ2-2; D remains unclear. Looked up from germline, CDR1 is SGDLS and CDR2 is YYNGEE. Trimming left V 4 bases short and J 2 bases short, with 3 bases between. The CDR3 length is 12 residues. Looking up the rest from reference TRBV9 and TRBJ2-2 gives the full variable domain: DSGVTQTPKHLITATGQRVTLRCSPRSGDLSVYWYQQSLDQGLQFLIQYYNGEERAKGNILERFSAQQFPDLHSELNLSSLELGDSALYFCASSLNTGELFFGEGSRLTVL.

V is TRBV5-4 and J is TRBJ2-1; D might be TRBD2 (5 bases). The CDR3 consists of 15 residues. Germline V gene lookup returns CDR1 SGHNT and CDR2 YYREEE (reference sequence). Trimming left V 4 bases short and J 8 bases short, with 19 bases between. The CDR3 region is CASSHAPGGADEQFF. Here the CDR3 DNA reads TGTGCCAGCAGCCACGCCCCGGGCGGAGCGGATGAGCAGTTCTTC.

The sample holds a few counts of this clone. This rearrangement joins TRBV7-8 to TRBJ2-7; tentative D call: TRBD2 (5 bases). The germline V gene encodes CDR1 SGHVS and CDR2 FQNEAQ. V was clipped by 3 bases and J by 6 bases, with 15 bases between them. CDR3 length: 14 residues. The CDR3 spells CASSFRALRGEQYF. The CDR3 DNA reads TGTGCCAGCAGCTTTCGGGCCCTTCGGGGCGAGCAGTACTTC.

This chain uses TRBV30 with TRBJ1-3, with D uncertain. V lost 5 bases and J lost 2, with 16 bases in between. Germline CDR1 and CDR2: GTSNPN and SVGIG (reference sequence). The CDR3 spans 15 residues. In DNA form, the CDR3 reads TGTGCCTGGGAGTTAAATGGGCGCCCTGGAAACACCATATATTTT. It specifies CAWELNGRPGNTIYF.

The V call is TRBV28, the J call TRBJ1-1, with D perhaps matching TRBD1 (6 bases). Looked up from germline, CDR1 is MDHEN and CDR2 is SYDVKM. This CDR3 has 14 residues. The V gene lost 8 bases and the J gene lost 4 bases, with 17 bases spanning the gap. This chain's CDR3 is CASGGGAPGTEAFF. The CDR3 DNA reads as TGTGCCAGCGGGGGGGGCGCCCCCGGCACTGAAGCTTTCTTT.

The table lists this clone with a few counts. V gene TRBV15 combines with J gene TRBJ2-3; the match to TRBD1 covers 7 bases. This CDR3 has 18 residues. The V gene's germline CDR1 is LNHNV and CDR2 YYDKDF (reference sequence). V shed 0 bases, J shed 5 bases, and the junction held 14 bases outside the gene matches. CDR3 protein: CATSRDRSGQDFLDTQYF. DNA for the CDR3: TGTGCCACCAGCAGAGATCGGAGCGGACAGGATTTCTTAGATACGCAGTATTTT.

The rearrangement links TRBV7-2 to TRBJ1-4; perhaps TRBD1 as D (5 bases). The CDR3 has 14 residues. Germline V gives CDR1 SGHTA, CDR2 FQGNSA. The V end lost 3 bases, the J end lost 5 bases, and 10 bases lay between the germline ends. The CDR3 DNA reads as TGTGCCAGCAGCTTGGTCGGGGGGAATGAAAAACTGTTTTTT. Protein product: CASSLVGGNEKLFF.

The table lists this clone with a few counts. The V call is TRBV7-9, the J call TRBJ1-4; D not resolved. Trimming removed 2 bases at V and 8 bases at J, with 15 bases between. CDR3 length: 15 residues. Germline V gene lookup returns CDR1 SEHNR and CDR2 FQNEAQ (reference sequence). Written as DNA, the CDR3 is TGTGCCAGCAGCTTAATCACTATCGTGCAGGAAAAACTGTTTTTT. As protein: CASSLITIVQEKLFF.

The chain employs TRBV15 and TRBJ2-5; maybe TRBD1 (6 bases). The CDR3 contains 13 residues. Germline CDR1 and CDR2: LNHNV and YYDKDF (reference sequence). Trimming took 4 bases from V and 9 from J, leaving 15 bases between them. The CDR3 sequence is CATSIGQRNAQYF. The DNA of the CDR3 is TGTGCCACCAGCATAGGACAGAGAAATGCCCAGTACTTC.

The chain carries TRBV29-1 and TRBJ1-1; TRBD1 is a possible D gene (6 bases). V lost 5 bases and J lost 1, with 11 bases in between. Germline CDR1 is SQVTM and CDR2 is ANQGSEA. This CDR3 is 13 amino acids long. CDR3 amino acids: CSVRTGSNTEAFF. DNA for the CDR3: TGCAGCGTTCGTACAGGGTCGAACACTGAAGCTTTCTTT.

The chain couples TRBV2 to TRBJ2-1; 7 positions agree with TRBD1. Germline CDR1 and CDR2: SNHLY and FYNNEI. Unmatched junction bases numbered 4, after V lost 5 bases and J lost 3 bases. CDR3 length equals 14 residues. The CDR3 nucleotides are TGTGCCAGCAGTCGACAGGGAGTCTACAATGAGCAGTTCTTC. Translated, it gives CASSRQGVYNEQFF.

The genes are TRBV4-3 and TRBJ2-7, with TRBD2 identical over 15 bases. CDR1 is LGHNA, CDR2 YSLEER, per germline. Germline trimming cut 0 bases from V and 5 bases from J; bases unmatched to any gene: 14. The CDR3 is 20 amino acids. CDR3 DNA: TGCGCCAGCAGCCAAGAATACTCCCCCGGACTAGCGGGGGGGCCCCACGAGCAGTACTTC. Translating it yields CASSQEYSPGLAGGPHEQYF.

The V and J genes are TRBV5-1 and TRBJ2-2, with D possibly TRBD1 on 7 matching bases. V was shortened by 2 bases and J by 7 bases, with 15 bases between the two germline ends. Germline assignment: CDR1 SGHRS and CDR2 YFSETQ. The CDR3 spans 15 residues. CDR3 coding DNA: TGCGCCAGCAGCTTAAACACAGGGGAGGTCGGGGAGCTGTTTTTT. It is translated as CASSLNTGEVGELFF.

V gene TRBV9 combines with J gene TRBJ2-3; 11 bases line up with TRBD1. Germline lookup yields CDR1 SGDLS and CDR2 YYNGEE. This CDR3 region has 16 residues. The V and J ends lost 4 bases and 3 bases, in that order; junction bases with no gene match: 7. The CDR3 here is CASSLRRDRGTDTQYF. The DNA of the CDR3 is TGTGCCAGCAGCCTCCGACGGGACAGGGGGACAGATACGCAGTATTTT.

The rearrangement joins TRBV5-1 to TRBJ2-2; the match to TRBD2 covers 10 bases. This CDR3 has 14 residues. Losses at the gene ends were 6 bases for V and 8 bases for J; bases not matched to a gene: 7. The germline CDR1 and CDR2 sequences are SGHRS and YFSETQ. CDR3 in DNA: TGCGCCAGCACTCCAGCGGGAGGGCCTGGGGAGCTGTTTTTT. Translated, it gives CASTPAGGPGELFF.

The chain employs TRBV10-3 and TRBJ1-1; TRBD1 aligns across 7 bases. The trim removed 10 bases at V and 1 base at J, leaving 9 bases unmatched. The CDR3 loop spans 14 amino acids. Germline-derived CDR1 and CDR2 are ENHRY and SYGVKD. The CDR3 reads CASITGTANTEAFF. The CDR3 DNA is TGTGCCAGCATAACCGGGACAGCGAACACTGAAGCTTTCTTT.

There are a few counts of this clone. In nucleotides, the CDR3 is TGTGCCAGCAGTCAGGCAGAGTACAATGAGCAGTTCTTC. It translates to CASSQAEYNEQFF. The chain joins TRBV2 to TRBJ2-1; unclear D gene. The length of the CDR3 is 13 residues. The V end was cut by 5 bases, the J end by 4 bases, with 9 bases between. Germline V gene sequence: CDR1 SNHLY, CDR2 FYNNEI.

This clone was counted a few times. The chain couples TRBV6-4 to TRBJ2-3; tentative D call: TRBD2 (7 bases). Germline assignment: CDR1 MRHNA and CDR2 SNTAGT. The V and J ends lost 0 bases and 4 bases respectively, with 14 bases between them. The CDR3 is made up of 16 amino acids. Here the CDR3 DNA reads TGTGCCAGCAGTGACTCCGGGGGGCCAGGGGCAGATACGCAGTATTTT. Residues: CASSDSGGPGADTQYF.

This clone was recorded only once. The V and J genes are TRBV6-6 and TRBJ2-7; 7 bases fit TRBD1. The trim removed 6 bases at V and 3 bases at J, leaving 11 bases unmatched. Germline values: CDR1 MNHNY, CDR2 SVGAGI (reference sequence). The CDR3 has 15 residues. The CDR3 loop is CASSPRTGILYEQYF. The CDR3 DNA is TGTGCCAGCAGCCCCCGGACAGGCATCCTCTACGAGCAGTACTTC.

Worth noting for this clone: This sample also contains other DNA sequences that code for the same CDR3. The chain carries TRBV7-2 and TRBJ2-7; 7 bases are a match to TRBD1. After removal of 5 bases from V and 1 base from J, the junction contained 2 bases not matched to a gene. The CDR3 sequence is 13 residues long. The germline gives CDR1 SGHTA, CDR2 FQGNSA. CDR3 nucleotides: TGTGCCAGCAGCCTGGACAGGTCCTACGAGCAGTACTTC. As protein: CASSLDRSYEQYF. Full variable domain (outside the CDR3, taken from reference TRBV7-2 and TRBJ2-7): GAGVSQSPSNKVTEKGKDVELRCDPISGHTALYWYRQSLGQGLEFLIYFQGNSAPDKSGLPSDRFSAERTGGSVSTLTIQRTQQEDSAVYLCASSLDRSYEQYFGPGTRLTVT.

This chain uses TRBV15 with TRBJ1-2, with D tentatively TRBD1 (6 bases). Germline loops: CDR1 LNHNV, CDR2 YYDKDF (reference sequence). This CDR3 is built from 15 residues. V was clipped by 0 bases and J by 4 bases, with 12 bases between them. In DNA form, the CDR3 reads TGTGCCACCAGCAGAGATCTTGGGGGCGTCTATGGCTACACCTTC. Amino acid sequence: CATSRDLGGVYGYTF.

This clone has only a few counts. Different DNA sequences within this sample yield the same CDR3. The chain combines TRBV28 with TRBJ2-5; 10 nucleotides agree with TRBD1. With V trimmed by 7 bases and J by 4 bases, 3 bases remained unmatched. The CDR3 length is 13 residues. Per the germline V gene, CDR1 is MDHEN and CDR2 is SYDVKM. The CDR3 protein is CASTDRGRETQYF. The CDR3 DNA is TGTGCCAGCACCGACAGGGGGCGAGAGACCCAGTACTTC.

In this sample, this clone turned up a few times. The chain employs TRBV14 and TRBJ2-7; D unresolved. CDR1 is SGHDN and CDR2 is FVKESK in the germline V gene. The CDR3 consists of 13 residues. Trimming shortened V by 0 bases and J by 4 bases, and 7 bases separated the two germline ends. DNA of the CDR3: TGTGCCAGCAGCCAAGACTGGGCTTACGAGCAGTACTTC. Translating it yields CASSQDWAYEQYF.

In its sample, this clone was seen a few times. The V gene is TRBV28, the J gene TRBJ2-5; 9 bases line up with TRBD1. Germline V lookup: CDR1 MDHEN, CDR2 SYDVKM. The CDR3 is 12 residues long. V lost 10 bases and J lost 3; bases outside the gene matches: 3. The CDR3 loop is CATWTGEETQYF. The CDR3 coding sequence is TGTGCCACCTGGACAGGGGAAGAGACCCAGTACTTC.